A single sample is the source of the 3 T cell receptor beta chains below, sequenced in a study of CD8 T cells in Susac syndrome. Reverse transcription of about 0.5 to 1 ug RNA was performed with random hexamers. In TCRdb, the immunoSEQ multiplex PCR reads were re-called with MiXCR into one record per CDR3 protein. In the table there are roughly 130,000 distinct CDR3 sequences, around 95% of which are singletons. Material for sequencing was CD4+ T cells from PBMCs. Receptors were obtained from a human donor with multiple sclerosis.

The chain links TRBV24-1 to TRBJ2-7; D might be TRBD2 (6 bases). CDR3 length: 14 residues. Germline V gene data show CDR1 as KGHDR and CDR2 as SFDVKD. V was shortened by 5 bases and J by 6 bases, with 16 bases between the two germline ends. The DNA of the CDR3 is TGTGCCACCAGTGGGCAGGGAGGAATGGTCGAGCAGTACTTC. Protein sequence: CATSGQGGMVEQYF.

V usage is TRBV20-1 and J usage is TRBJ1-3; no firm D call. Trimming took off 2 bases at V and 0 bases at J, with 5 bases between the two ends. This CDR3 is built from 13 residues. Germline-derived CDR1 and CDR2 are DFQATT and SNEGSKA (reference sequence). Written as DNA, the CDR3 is TGCAGTGCTAGAAAGAGCTCTGGAAACACCATATATTTT. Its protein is CSARKSSGNTIYF.

CDR3 in DNA: TGTGCCAGCAGCGTGACAGGGGACCAATCGCCCCAGCATTTT. Amino acid sequence: CASSVTGDQSPQHF. The chain carries TRBV9 and TRBJ1-5; 8 bases align to TRBD1. Germline V CDR1 and CDR2: SGDLS, YYNGEE. V lost 2 bases, J lost 9 bases, and 7 bases stayed unmatched. This CDR3 has 14 residues.